These 8 T cell receptor beta chains share one sample of origin, sequenced in a study of ipilimumab plus nivolumab after autologous stem cell transplantation. Method: immunoSEQ multiplex PCR; TCRdb's copy keeps in-frame clones and lacks some. The sample has 17,000 or so clones; approximately 71% are singletons. The sample in question was PBMCs, obtained in a trial of ipilimumab plus nivolumab as post-transplant consolidation. Every receptor here comes from a male donor with diffuse large B-cell lymphoma.

The CDR3 loop reads CASSQGGDGYTF. The CDR3 nucleotides read TGTGCCAGCAGCCAGGGGGGCGACGGCTACACCTTC. The rearrangement uses TRBV5-6 and TRBJ1-2, with 7 bases identical to TRBD1. V lost 4 bases to trimming and J lost 8 bases; unmatched junction nucleotides: 5. This CDR3 has 12 residues. Germline CDR1 SGHDT, CDR2 YYEEEE. Complete variable domain (other parts from reference TRBV5-6 and TRBJ1-2): DAGVTQSPTHLIKTRGQQVTLRCSPKSGHDTVSWYQQALGQGPQFIFQYYEEEERQRGNFPDRFSGHQFPNYSSELNVNALLLGDSALYLCASSQGGDGYTFGSGTRLTVV.

This clone was detected only a few times. J is TRBJ1-6 and V is TRBV2, with D possibly matching TRBD1 (5 bases). The germline V gene encodes CDR1 SNHLY and CDR2 FYNNEI. Trimming took off 6 bases at V and 9 bases at J, with 9 bases between the two ends. The CDR3 contains 12 residues. The CDR3 region is CASRGTGSPLHF. CDR3 DNA: TGTGCCAGCAGGGGGACTGGTTCACCCCTCCACTTT.

J is TRBJ1-2 and V is TRBV5-1, with D possibly TRBD1 on 6 matching bases. CDR1 and CDR2 (germline): SGHRS, YFSETQ. This CDR3 comprises 14 residues. Trimming pared 0 bases from V and 6 bases from J, leaving 12 bases between. CDR3 coding DNA: TGCGCCAGCAGCTTGGCCCAAACAGGGAATGGCTACACCTTC. Translating it yields CASSLAQTGNGYTF.

The chain uses TRBV13 and TRBJ2-1, with TRBD2 matching over 15 bases. This CDR3 has 17 residues. Germline CDR1 PRHDT, CDR2 FYEKMQ (reference sequence). The J segment lost 9 bases and the V segment lost 5 bases, leaving 11 bases of the junction unmatched. CDR3 region: CASSLGLAGGPRGEQFF. In DNA form, the CDR3 reads TGTGCCAGCAGCCTGGGACTAGCGGGAGGTCCCCGCGGTGAGCAGTTCTTC.

The chain carries TRBV13 and TRBJ2-1; a weak D match, TRBD2 (6 bases). This CDR3 comprises 16 residues. V lost 4 bases, J lost 1 base, and 14 bases lay in between. Germline assignment: CDR1 PRHDT and CDR2 FYEKMQ (reference sequence). The CDR3, as DNA: TGTGCCAGCAGCTCCCGGGGGACCAGGTCCTACAATGAGCAGTTCTTC. Translated: CASSSRGTRSYNEQFF.

The chain joins TRBV6-1 to TRBJ2-7; 12 positions match TRBD2. This CDR3 is 16 amino acids long. The V gene end was trimmed by 4 bases and the J gene end by 3 bases; junction bases not matched to a gene: 7. Germline V gene lookup returns CDR1 MNHNS and CDR2 SASEGT. This chain's CDR3 is CASSGTSGRLSYEQYF. CDR3 coding DNA: TGTGCCAGCAGTGGTACTAGCGGGAGGCTCAGCTACGAGCAGTACTTC.

The chain links TRBV7-9 to TRBJ2-7; D unresolved. Germline V gives CDR1 SEHNR, CDR2 FQNEAQ (reference sequence). This CDR3 spans 11 amino acids. Trimming stripped 7 bases from V and 7 bases from J, with 11 bases between. In nucleotides, the CDR3 is TGTGCCAGCACTATGCTCAGGGAGCAGTACTTC. Amino acid sequence: CASTMLREQYF.

The rearrangement joins TRBV6-5 to TRBJ2-7, with no clear D. V dropped 6 bases and J dropped 0 bases, with 15 bases sitting between them. In germline, CDR1 is MNHEY, CDR2 SVGAGI. The CDR3 loop spans 15 amino acids. The CDR3, as DNA: TGTGCCAGCAGGCTTAGTGCTGGAAGCTCCTACGAGCAGTACTTC. It encodes CASRLSAGSSYEQYF.